This T cell receptor beta chain comes out of a study of blood T cell repertoires in COVID-19. Study background: The United States, Italy and Spain provided the acute and convalescent COVID-19 samples. T cells, B-cell-depleted T cells, or PBMCs provided the cDNA or gDNA that served as material.

The germline V gene encodes CDR1 SGHDT and CDR2 YYEEEE. This CDR3 has 16 residues. J was trimmed by 3 bases and V by 5 bases; bases with no gene match: 7. Profiled with immunoSEQ multiplex PCR; TCRdb holds only in-frame clones, not every one. The profile shows 200,000 to 250,000 clones, less than 85% of them singletons. This clonotype was sampled from a woman older than 75 with active or convalescent COVID-19. V is TRBV5-6 and J is TRBJ2-7; 14 nucleotides agree with TRBD2. Sequenced material: peripheral blood. In DNA form, the CDR3 reads TGTGCCAGCAGACAAGGACTAGCGGGAGGCCTCTACGAGCAGTACTTC. It yields the protein CASRQGLAGGLYEQYF.